This TCR beta chain was captured in a study of cytomegalovirus exposure and HLA in healthy donors. Broader study findings: Among the CMV-associated chains, three were confirmed in vitro as specific for CMV antigens. For TCR beta chains, V- and J-gene trimming was later linked to a missense DCLRE1C variant. Researchers reportedly found TCR beta sequences accurately predicted most subjects' HLA-A and HLA-B alleles.

From germline, CDR1 is MNHEY and CDR2 SVGAGI. Between the trimmed V and J ends, which lost 2 bases and 1 base, there was a span of 11 bases. This CDR3 is built from 15 residues. It was with 60 Vbeta and 13 Jbeta primers that the PCR ran. Method: immunoSEQ multiplex PCR; TCRdb's copy keeps in-frame clones and lacks some. The data hold about 80,000 clones, with approximately 80% observed a single time. Comment on this clone: Its antigen is still unknown.

The sequencing input was PBMCs. The chain combines TRBV6-5 with TRBJ1-1; D remains ambiguous. The TCR originated in a human donor in good health. CDR3 sequence (DNA): TGTGCCAGCAGTTACGAGAACGCCTGGAACACTGAAGCTTTCTTT. It codes for CASSYENAWNTEAFF.